Listed here is a single T cell receptor beta chain. The antigen remains unidentified. The CDR3 has 14 amino acids. The germline gives CDR1 SGHTS, CDR2 YDEGEE. Trimming removed 1 base at V and 6 bases at J, with 10 bases between. The sample belongs to a study of cytomegalovirus exposure and HLA in healthy donors. Researchers ran the PCR with 60 Vbeta and 13 Jbeta primers. TCRdb keeps only in-frame clones here, not all; method: immunoSEQ multiplex PCR. This sample has more than 150,000 clones, with more than 65% found just once. Overall study findings and caveats: In a later analysis, HLA-associated TCR beta chains were more clonally expanded than equally common others.

The rearrangement uses TRBV5-8 and TRBJ1-4; no firm D call. The source of this sequence is a man aged 45-65 years in good health and CMV-seronegative. Sequenced: PBMCs. CDR3: CASSLSGHDEKLFF. CDR3 bases: TGTGCCAGCAGCTTGAGTGGGCATGATGAAAAACTGTTTTTT. Drawing the rest from reference TRBV5-8 and TRBJ1-4, the complete variable domain is EAGVTQSPTHLIKTRGQQATLRCSPISGHTSVYWYQQALGLGLQFLLWYDEGEERNRGNFPPRFSGRQFPNYSSELNVNALELEDSALYLCASSLSGHDEKLFFGSGTQLSVL.